This paragraph reports one T cell receptor beta chain. Its antigen is unidentified. One end of the junction does not line up with germline, which may come from a read error. Time point meaning: after dendritic cell vaccination, including at tumor progression/relapse. These data originate in a study of glioma-infiltrating T cells after dendritic cell vaccination. Findings of the study overall: TCR clonality showed no direct relationship with survival. Only a small number of patients had complete blood and tumor samples.

The CDR3 totals 17 residues. From germline, CDR1 is MGHRA and CDR2 YSYEKL. Some clones are missing from TCRdb's copy, which holds only in-frame ones; the method was immunoSEQ multiplex PCR. The sample carries about 100,000 clones, 80% recorded once. The sequence was collected from a human donor with glioblastoma. The chain carries TRBV4-1 and TRBJ1-2, with 10 bases fitting TRBD1. The source was blood, collected after dendritic cell vaccination. The CDR3 is CASSQPLRQGAQHGYIF. The CDR3 nucleotides read TGCGCCAGCAGCCAGCCTTTGAGACAGGGGGCGCAACATGGCTACATCTTC.